The entry that follows covers one T cell receptor beta chain sequence. This specimen belongs to a study of blood T cell repertoires in COVID-19. Whole-study context: Donors in the United States, Italy and Spain gave samples during acute or convalescent COVID-19. T cells, B-cell-depleted T cells, or PBMCs provided the cDNA or gDNA that served as material.

Original handling: Reference gene primer amplification yielded estimated nucleated cell counts. TCRdb's copy holds only in-frame clones and misses some; the assay was immunoSEQ multiplex PCR. The V and J calls and clone size are taken from that table; D and trimming were inferred from the DNA. The table includes tens of thousands of clones, 90% detected once. Enrollment of patients from Seattle took place during active infection, with longitudinal follow-up. The CDR3 is 13 residues long. Trimming took 7 bases from V and 3 from J, leaving 13 bases between them. Looked up from germline, CDR1 is ENHRY and CDR2 is SYGVKD.

Sequencing used peripheral blood. V gene TRBV10-3 combines with J gene TRBJ2-7, with a tentative D call TRBD2 (5 bases). The clonotype was recovered from a man younger than 35 with COVID-19, enrolled during active disease. The CDR3: CAIKAVLNYEQYF. The CDR3 DNA reads TGTGCCATCAAAGCGGTCTTAAACTACGAGCAGTACTTC.